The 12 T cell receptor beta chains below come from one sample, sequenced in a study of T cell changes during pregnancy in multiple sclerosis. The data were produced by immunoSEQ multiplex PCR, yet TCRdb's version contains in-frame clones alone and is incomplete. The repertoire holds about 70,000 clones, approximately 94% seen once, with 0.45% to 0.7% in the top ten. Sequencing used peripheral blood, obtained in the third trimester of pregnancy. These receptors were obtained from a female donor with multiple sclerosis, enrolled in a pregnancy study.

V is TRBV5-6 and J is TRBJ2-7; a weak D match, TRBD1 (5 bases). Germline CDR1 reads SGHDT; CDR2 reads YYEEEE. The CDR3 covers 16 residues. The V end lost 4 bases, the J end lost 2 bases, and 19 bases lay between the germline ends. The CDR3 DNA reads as TGTGCCAGCAGCCCAACGCCCGACAGCTATACCTACGAGCAGTACTTC. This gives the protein CASSPTPDSYTYEQYF.

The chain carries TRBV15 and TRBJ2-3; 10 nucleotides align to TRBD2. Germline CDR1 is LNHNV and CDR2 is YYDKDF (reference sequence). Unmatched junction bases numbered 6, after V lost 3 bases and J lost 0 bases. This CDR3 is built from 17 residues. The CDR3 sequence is CATSSSSGGASTDTQYF. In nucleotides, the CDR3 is TGTGCCACCAGCAGTTCTAGCGGGGGAGCTAGCACAGATACGCAGTATTTT.

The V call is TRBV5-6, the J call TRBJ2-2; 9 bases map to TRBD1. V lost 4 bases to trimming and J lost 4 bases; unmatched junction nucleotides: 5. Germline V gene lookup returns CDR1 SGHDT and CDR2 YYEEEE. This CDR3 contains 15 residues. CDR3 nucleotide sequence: TGTGCCAGCAGCGACCGGGACAGGGTCACCGGGGAGCTGTTTTTT. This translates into CASSDRDRVTGELFF.

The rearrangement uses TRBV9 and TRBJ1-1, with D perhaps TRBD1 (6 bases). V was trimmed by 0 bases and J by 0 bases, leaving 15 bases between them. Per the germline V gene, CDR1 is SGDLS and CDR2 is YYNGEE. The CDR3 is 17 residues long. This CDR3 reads CASSVDPEQGMNTEAFF. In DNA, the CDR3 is TGTGCCAGCAGCGTAGACCCCGAACAGGGAATGAACACTGAAGCTTTCTTT.

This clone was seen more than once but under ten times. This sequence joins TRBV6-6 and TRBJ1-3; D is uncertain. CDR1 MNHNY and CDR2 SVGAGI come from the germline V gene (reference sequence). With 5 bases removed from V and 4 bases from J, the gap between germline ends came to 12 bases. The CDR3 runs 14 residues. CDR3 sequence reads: CASSGSGTGNTIYF. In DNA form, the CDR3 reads TGTGCCAGCAGTGGATCAGGCACAGGAAACACCATATATTTT.

The CDR3 spells CASSQGPLAGGQETQYF. The CDR3 DNA is TGTGCCAGCAGCCAGGGGCCTCTAGCGGGGGGGCAAGAGACCCAGTACTTC. V is TRBV7-2 and J is TRBJ2-5; 12 bases align to TRBD2. Trimming cost V 5 bases and J 2 bases; bases outside gene matches: 9. Germline V gene sequence: CDR1 SGHTA, CDR2 FQGNSA. The length of the CDR3 is 17 residues.

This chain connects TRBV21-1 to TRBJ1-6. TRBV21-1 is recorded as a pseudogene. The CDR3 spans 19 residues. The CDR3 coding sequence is TGTGCCAGCAGCAAAGGGGTTCTGCCGGGGAGCTCCTATAATTCACCCCTCCACTTT. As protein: CASSKGVLPGSSYNSPLHF.

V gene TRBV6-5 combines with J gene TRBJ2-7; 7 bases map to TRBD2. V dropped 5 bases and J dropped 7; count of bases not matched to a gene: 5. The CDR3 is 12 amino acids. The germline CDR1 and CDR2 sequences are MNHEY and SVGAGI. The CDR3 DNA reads TGTGCCAGCAGTGTTTTGGGGGGGGAGCAGTACTTC. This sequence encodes CASSVLGGEQYF.

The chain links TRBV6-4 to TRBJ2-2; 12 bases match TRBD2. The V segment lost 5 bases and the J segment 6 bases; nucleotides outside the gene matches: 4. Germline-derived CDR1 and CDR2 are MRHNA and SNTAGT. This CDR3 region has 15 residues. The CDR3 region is CASSTSGGSSGELFF. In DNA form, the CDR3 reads TGTGCCAGCAGTACTAGCGGGGGGTCCTCCGGGGAGCTGTTTTTT.

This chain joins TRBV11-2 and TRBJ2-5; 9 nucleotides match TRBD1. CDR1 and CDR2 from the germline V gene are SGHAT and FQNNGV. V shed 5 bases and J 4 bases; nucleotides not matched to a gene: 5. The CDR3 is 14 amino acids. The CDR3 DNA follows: TGTGCCAGCAGCACAGGGGGCGGGAGAGAGACCCAGTACTTC. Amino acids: CASSTGGGRETQYF.

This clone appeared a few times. The CDR3 here is CASSLIDRVNTEAFF. DNA for the CDR3: TGTGCCAGCTCACTCATTGACAGAGTGAACACTGAAGCTTTCTTT. V is TRBV18 and J is TRBJ1-1; D is possibly TRBD1 (5 bases). The CDR3 is 15 residues long. Germline V gene data show CDR1 as KGHSH and CDR2 as LQKENI. The V end was cut by 4 bases, the J end by 0 bases, with 12 bases between.

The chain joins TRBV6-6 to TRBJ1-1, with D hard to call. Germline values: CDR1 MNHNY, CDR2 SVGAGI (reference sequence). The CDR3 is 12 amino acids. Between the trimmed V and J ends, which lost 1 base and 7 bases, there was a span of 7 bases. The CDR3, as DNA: TGTGCCAGCAGTTACTTGGTCAGTGAAGCTTTCTTT. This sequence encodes CASSYLVSEAFF.